This T cell receptor beta chain was sequenced for a study of metastatic and nonmetastatic thyroid tumors. Study in general: For malignant and benign thyroid patients, tumor or nodule tissue and blood were the sources whose repertoires were compared. Findings and caveats of the study: Malignant thyroid tumors reportedly exceeded benign nodules significantly in TCR beta diversity, with the difference appearing in blood and tumor.

From its first to its last residue, the CDR3 has 13 amino acids. CDR1 is MRHNA and CDR2 is SNTAGT in the germline V gene. Each patient went into thyroid surgery without having received any treatment. By share, this clone counts as medium-sized. The antigen is undetermined. No DNA is shown, since the ends of the CDR3 on it are uncertain; the CDR3 is the one TCRdb lists. Original methodology: The study built a papillary thyroid cancer distant-metastasis classifier from CDR3 differences across clinicopathological groups. MiXCR re-clonotyped the PCR reads for TCRdb. For this entry, the V and J calls and clone size follow TCRdb and not the study's own pipeline. The table includes 9,400 or so clones, approximately 30% detected once.

V usage is TRBV6-4 and J usage is TRBJ2-1. Sample: adjacent normal tissue. The origin of this receptor is a female donor with papillary thyroid cancer or a benign thyroid nodule (not recorded which). Some clones in this sample may be carry-over from other donors' samples. The CDR3 loop reads CASSTSTYNEQFF.